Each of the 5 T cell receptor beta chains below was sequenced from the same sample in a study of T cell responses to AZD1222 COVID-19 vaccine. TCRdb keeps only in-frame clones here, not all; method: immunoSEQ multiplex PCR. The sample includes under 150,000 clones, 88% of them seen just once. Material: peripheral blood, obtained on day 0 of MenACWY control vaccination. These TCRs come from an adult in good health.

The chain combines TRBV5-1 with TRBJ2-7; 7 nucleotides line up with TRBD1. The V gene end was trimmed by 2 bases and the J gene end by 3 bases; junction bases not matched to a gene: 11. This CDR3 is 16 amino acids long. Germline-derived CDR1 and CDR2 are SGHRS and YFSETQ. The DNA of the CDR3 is TGCGCCAGCAGCTTCTTACAGGGGCAAGGGGACTACGAGCAGTACTTC. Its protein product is CASSFLQGQGDYEQYF. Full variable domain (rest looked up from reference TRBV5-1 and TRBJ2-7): KAGVTQTPRYLIKTRGQQVTLSCSPISGHRSVSWYQQTPGQGLQFLFEYFSETQRNKGNFPGRFSGRQFSNSRSEMNVSTLELGDSALYLCASSFLQGQGDYEQYFGPGTRLTVT.

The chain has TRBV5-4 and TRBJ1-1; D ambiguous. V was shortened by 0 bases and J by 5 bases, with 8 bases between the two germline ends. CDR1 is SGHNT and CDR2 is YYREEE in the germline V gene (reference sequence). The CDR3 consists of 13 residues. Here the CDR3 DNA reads TGTGCCAGCAGCTTGGGGAGGGAAACTGAAGCTTTCTTT. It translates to CASSLGRETEAFF.

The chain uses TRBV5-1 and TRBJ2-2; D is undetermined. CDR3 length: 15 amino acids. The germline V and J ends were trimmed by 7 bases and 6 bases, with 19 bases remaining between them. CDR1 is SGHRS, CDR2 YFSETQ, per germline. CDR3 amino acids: CASRSVVGLAGELFF. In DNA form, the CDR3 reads TGCGCCAGCCGCTCCGTCGTCGGGTTGGCCGGGGAGCTGTTTTTT.

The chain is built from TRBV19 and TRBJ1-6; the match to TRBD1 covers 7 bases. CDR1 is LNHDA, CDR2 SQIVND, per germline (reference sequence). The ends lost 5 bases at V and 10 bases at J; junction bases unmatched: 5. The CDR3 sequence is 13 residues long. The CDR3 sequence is CASSDRVLSPLHF. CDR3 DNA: TGTGCCAGTAGTGACAGGGTACTATCACCCCTCCACTTT.

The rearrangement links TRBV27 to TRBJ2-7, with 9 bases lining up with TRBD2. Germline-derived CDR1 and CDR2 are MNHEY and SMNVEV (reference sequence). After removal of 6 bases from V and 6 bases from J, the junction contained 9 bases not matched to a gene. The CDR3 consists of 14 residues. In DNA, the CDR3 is TGTGCCAGCAGAGATAGCGGGAGAGTTCTCGAGCAGTACTTC. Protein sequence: CASRDSGRVLEQYF.